The 15 T cell receptor beta chains given below trace back to one sample, sequenced in a study of a mutant IDH1 vaccine in newly diagnosed glioma. TCRdb's table, derived via immunoSEQ multiplex PCR, lists solely in-frame clones and lacks some. This table has tens of thousands of clones, approximately 78% appearing once. For these receptors, no antigen is known. As for time point: week 5, during vaccination. Vaccinated patients received 300 ug of mutant IDH1 20-mer peptide per dose, with topical imiquimod. The source was PBMCs, collected from a glioma patient whose treatment included an IDH1 peptide vaccine. These receptors were obtained from a middle-aged man with glioma.

V gene TRBV12-5 combines with J gene TRBJ1-2; maybe TRBD1 (5 bases). Trimming took 3 bases from V and 2 from J, leaving 16 bases between them. CDR1 LGHNT and CDR2 FRNRAP come from the germline V gene. There are 16 residues in the CDR3. For the CDR3, the DNA is TGTGCTAGTGGTTTAGACTTTGGGACGGGGAACTATGGCTACACCTTC. It specifies CASGLDFGTGNYGYTF.

This rearrangement joins TRBV10-1 to TRBJ2-1, with D maybe TRBD2 (7 bases). The CDR3 runs 14 residues. Trimming took off 4 bases at V and 7 bases at J, with 14 bases between the two ends. CDR1 is WNHNN, CDR2 SYGVQD, per germline (reference sequence). CDR3 DNA: TGCGCCAGCAGTGTCGGGGGGCCGGGGAATGAGCAGTTCTTC. Protein product: CASSVGGPGNEQFF.

This clone has a single count. This sequence joins TRBV7-9 and TRBJ2-7; D is unclear. The germline V gene encodes CDR1 SEHNR and CDR2 FQNEAQ (reference sequence). The CDR3 has 12 residues. The germline V and J ends were trimmed by 5 bases and 4 bases, with 9 bases remaining between them. CDR3 loop: CASSQQFYEQYF. Written as DNA, the CDR3 is TGTGCCAGCAGCCAACAGTTTTACGAGCAGTACTTC.

The gene calls are TRBV7-9 and TRBJ1-3; D is possibly TRBD1 (5 bases). Germline CDR1 reads SEHNR; CDR2 reads FQNEAQ (reference sequence). Trimming removed 3 bases from V and 6 bases from J, with 21 bases in between. This CDR3 spans 17 amino acids. Written as DNA, the CDR3 is TGTGCCAGCAGCTTTGAACAGAATCCGGGACGCAAAAACACCATATATTTT. Translating it yields CASSFEQNPGRKNTIYF.

As DNA, the CDR3 is TGTGCCAGCAGCTCCCAGACAGGAAACTATGGCTACACCTTC. Translating it yields CASSSQTGNYGYTF. The rearrangement uses TRBV5-4 and TRBJ1-2; D possibly corresponds to TRBD1 (6 bases). CDR1 is SGHNT and CDR2 is YYREEE in the germline V gene (reference sequence). CDR3 length: 14 residues. V gave up 3 bases and J gave up 2 bases, with 11 bases separating them.

This clone was found once. The chain has TRBV10-2 and TRBJ2-7; no firm D call. Deletions cut 4 bases from V and 0 bases from J, with 4 bases between. The germline V gene encodes CDR1 WSHSY and CDR2 SAAADI. CDR3 length: 12 amino acids. CDR3 amino acids: CASSALSYEQYF. The CDR3 DNA is TGCGCCAGCAGTGCGCTCTCCTACGAGCAGTACTTC.

The V call is TRBV19, the J call TRBJ1-2; D might be TRBD1 (5 bases). Trimming removed 0 bases at V and 1 base at J, with 12 bases between. There are 16 residues in the CDR3. Germline V CDR1 and CDR2: LNHDA, SQIVND (reference sequence). The CDR3 region is CASSIDSGRVNYGYTF. CDR3 sequence (DNA): TGTGCCAGTAGTATAGACTCGGGACGGGTTAACTATGGCTACACCTTC.

This chain uses TRBV4-1 with TRBJ2-5, with D possibly being TRBD1 (6 bases). The CDR3 has 15 residues. The germline V gene encodes CDR1 MGHRA and CDR2 YSYEKL. With 2 bases removed from V and 3 bases from J, the gap between germline ends came to 13 bases. The CDR3 nucleotides are TGCGCCAGCAGCCAATATAACAGGGTAAAAGAGACCCAGTACTTC. Translating it yields CASSQYNRVKETQYF.

The V call is TRBV7-8, the J call TRBJ1-4; no reliable D call. Germline loops: CDR1 SGHVS, CDR2 FQNEAQ. V lost 3 bases and J 0 bases, leaving 14 bases between the germline ends. This CDR3 has 17 residues. CDR3 sequence: CASSFPVGGPTNEKLFF. The CDR3 coding sequence is TGTGCCAGCAGCTTCCCAGTCGGAGGTCCAACTAATGAAAAACTGTTTTTT.

The chain recombines TRBV6-5 with TRBJ1-1; D is unclear. V shed 5 bases and J shed 9 bases, with 19 bases lying between them. Germline V gives CDR1 MNHEY, CDR2 SVGAGI. The CDR3 loop spans 14 amino acids. The CDR3 DNA follows: TGTGCCAGCAGTACCGTGGCAGTCGGCCTGAAAGCTTTCTTT. Protein product: CASSTVAVGLKAFF.

Written as DNA, the CDR3 is TGCGCCAGCAGCCAAGAGGGGGGATCGAACACTGAAGCTTTCTTT. Amino acid sequence: CASSQEGGSNTEAFF. The J gene is TRBJ1-1, the V gene TRBV5-1; weak D call: TRBD1 (6 bases). CDR1 and CDR2 (germline): SGHRS, YFSETQ. The CDR3 is 15 amino acids. Trimming removed 4 bases from V and 1 base from J, with 14 bases in between.

This chain links TRBV30 with TRBJ1-6; weak D call: TRBD1 (5 bases). CDR3 length equals 14 residues. Germline loops: CDR1 GTSNPN, CDR2 SVGIG (reference sequence). V was cut by 2 bases and J by 5 bases, with 10 bases left in between. CDR3 protein: CAWSPGPNNSPLHF. CDR3 sequence (DNA): TGTGCCTGGAGTCCAGGGCCAAATAATTCACCCCTCCACTTT.

J is TRBJ2-3 and V is TRBV7-2; D is uncertain. Per the germline V gene, CDR1 is SGHTA and CDR2 is FQGNSA. The CDR3 totals 12 residues. V lost 5 bases and J 9 bases, leaving 12 bases between the germline ends. CDR3 bases: TGTGCCAGCAGCCCAGCCCTAAAAACGCAGTATTTT. The encoded protein is CASSPALKTQYF.

This clone has only a few counts. The chain has TRBV13 and TRBJ2-3; 8 bases agree with TRBD1. The CDR3 spans 18 residues. V gave up 0 bases and J gave up 4 bases; unmatched junction bases: 12. Germline V gene data show CDR1 as PRHDT and CDR2 as FYEKMQ (reference sequence). The CDR3 sequence: CASSLGLYRTGIADTQYF. CDR3 bases: TGTGCCAGCAGCTTAGGCCTATATAGGACAGGGATAGCAGATACGCAGTATTTT.

As DNA, the CDR3 is TGTGCCAGCAGTTACGGCCCGCAGGGTAATTCACCCCTCCACTTT. It translates to CASSYGPQGNSPLHF. The V gene is TRBV6-5, the J gene TRBJ1-6, with a possible D match to TRBD1 (5 bases). V shed 2 bases and J shed 6 bases, with 11 bases lying between them. The CDR3 runs to 15 residues. Germline values: CDR1 MNHEY, CDR2 SVGAGI.